These 16 T cell receptor beta chains originate from one sample sequenced in a study of Graves' ophthalmopathy and Graves' hyperthyroidism. Amplification of the TCR beta CDR3 regions used RNA transcripts (as template). After a first-round RT-PCR with HTBI primers, a second-round multiplex PCR was run. TCRdb re-analysed the multiplex PCR reads in MiXCR, keeping a single row per CDR3 protein. The data contain some 400,000 distinct CDR3 sequences, 15% to 20% of them singletons. The sequencing input was peripheral blood. The receptors here all came from a woman aged 18-29 years with Graves' ophthalmopathy.

This clonotype was detected ten times or more. V gene TRBV25-1 combines with J gene TRBJ2-6; 10 positions agree with TRBD1. J gave up 0 bases and V 0 bases, and 2 bases lay outside the gene matches. The CDR3 sequence is 18 residues long. CDR1 and CDR2 (germline): MGHDK, SYGVNS. CDR3 loop: CASSEYRTGGSGANVLTF. As DNA, the CDR3 is TGTGCCAGCAGTGAATATCGGACAGGGGGCTCTGGGGCCAACGTCCTGACTTTC.

This clonotype was recorded many times. The V and J genes are TRBV30 and TRBJ1-1, with unresolved D. CDR1 and CDR2 (germline): GTSNPN, SVGIG (reference sequence). The V and J ends lost 5 bases and 1 base respectively, with 17 bases between them. There are 15 residues in the CDR3. The CDR3 nucleotides are TGTGCCTGGGGAGGTGAGCCGGAGCCGAACACTGAAGCTTTCTTT. Protein product: CAWGGEPEPNTEAFF. Full variable domain (remainder filled in from reference TRBV30 and TRBJ1-1): SQTIHQWPATLVQPVGSPLSLECTVEGTSNPNLYWYRQAAGRGLQLLFYSVGIGQISSEVPQNLSASRPQDRQFILSSKKLLLSDSGFYLCAWGGEPEPNTEAFFGQGTRLTVV.

In this sample, this clonotype turned up many times. The J gene is TRBJ2-4, the V gene TRBV27; 7 positions agree with TRBD1. The J segment lost 3 bases and the V segment lost 5 bases, leaving 7 bases of the junction unmatched. Germline CDR1 MNHEY, CDR2 SMNVEV (reference sequence). The CDR3 consists of 15 residues. The CDR3 loop reads CASSADRVVKNIQYF. The CDR3 DNA reads TGTGCCAGCAGTGCAGACAGGGTCGTCAAAAACATTCAGTACTTC.

In its sample, this clonotype was seen many times. This CDR3 is CSVEDAHRGHSETQYF. The CDR3 DNA follows: TGCAGCGTTGAAGATGCCCACAGGGGTCATAGCGAGACCCAGTACTTC. The chain carries TRBV29-1 and TRBJ2-5; 7 bases agree with TRBD1. Looked up from germline, CDR1 is SQVTM and CDR2 is ANQGSEA. The ends lost 0 bases at V and 5 bases at J; junction bases unmatched: 12. The CDR3 contains 16 residues.

This clonotype was detected ten times or more. The chain uses TRBV7-2 and TRBJ2-4; 7 nucleotides match TRBD1. The CDR3 is 17 residues long. CDR1 is SGHTA, CDR2 FQGNSA, per germline. Trimming took 4 bases from V and 4 from J; bases not matched to a gene: 13. CDR3 DNA: TGTGCCAGCAGCTGGGGGTTTGCCGGGACAGCGAAAAACATTCAGTACTTC. Translating it yields CASSWGFAGTAKNIQYF.

Ten or more counts support this clonotype. The gene calls are TRBV20-1 and TRBJ2-4; D possibly corresponds to TRBD1 (6 bases). From germline, CDR1 is DFQATT and CDR2 SNEGSKA (reference sequence). The CDR3 covers 14 residues. Between the trimmed V and J ends, which lost 0 bases and 7 bases, there was a span of 13 bases. The CDR3 DNA follows: TGCAGTGCTAGAGAGACAGGCCCAAGTAACATTCAGTACTTC. Protein sequence: CSARETGPSNIQYF.

This clonotype was picked up many times. V and J are TRBV6-1 and TRBJ2-5; 9 nucleotides line up with TRBD1. The CDR3 is 15 residues long. V gave up 6 bases and J gave up 4 bases; unmatched junction bases: 9. The germline V gene has CDR1 MNHNS and CDR2 SASEGT. DNA for the CDR3: TGTGCCAGCAGGCCCTCCGGACAGGGGATAGAGACCCAGTACTTC. Its protein product is CASRPSGQGIETQYF.

The CDR3 nucleotides read TGCAGTGCTATAGTACTAGCGGGGGGGCAAGAGACCCAGTACTTC. Translated, it gives CSAIVLAGGQETQYF. The rearrangement links TRBV20-1 to TRBJ2-5, with 13 positions matching TRBD2. J gave up 2 bases and V 4 bases, and 4 bases lay outside the gene matches. Germline V lookup: CDR1 DFQATT, CDR2 SNEGSKA (reference sequence). This CDR3 comprises 15 residues.

V usage is TRBV30 and J usage is TRBJ2-2; 9 nucleotides line up with TRBD2. The CDR3 runs to 15 residues. The germline CDR1 and CDR2 sequences are GTSNPN and SVGIG (reference sequence). The ends lost 3 bases at V and 5 bases at J; junction bases unmatched: 7. DNA of the CDR3: TGTGCCTGGAGGGGCCTAGCGGGATCGACCGGGGAGCTGTTTTTT. Its protein product is CAWRGLAGSTGELFF.

This clonotype was detected only a few times. This chain uses TRBV12-3 or TRBV12-4 with TRBJ1-6; 10 positions agree with TRBD1. J was trimmed by 9 bases and V by 6 bases; bases with no gene match: 8. This CDR3 has 15 amino acids. The CDR3 DNA reads as TGTGCCAGCAGACCTACCGGGACAGGGGTTTCACCCCTCCACTTT. It codes for CASRPTGTGVSPLHF.

This clonotype was recorded many times. The chain is built from TRBV19 and TRBJ2-5, with a possible D match to TRBD1 (6 bases). Germline V gives CDR1 LNHDA, CDR2 SQIVND (reference sequence). V lost 11 bases and J lost 4, with 14 bases in between. This CDR3 comprises 12 residues. The CDR3 loop reads CASQGTAETQYF. The CDR3 nucleotides are TGTGCCTCCCAGGGGACGGCAGAGACCCAGTACTTC.

At least ten counts were recorded for this clonotype. The DNA of the CDR3 is TGTGCCAGCAGCTCACCACTAACTACAGGAGGAGCTTTCTTT. It translates to CASSSPLTTGGAFF. The chain has TRBV7-9 and TRBJ1-1, with D maybe TRBD1 (5 bases). CDR3 size: 14 residues. V gave up 4 bases and J gave up 10 bases, with 19 bases separating them. Looked up from germline, CDR1 is SEHNR and CDR2 is FQNEAQ (reference sequence).

This clonotype came up many times. The chain carries TRBV2 and TRBJ1-5; 7 nucleotides agree with TRBD1. CDR1 and CDR2 (germline): SNHLY, FYNNEI. The CDR3 has 15 residues. The V and J ends lost 6 bases and 3 bases, in that order; junction bases with no gene match: 8. CDR3 bases: TGTGCCAGCAGGCGACAGGGCATCCTCAATCAGCCCCAGCATTTT. It specifies CASRRQGILNQPQHF.

This clonotype has ten or more counts. This rearrangement joins TRBV7-9 to TRBJ1-2; tentative D call: TRBD1 (6 bases). The ends were cut back, 2 bases at V and 3 bases at J, with 10 bases in the middle. The CDR3 has 14 amino acids. Germline values: CDR1 SEHNR, CDR2 FQNEAQ (reference sequence). As DNA, the CDR3 is TGTGCCAGCAGCTTATCCCGGACAGACTATGGCTACACCTTC. Translated: CASSLSRTDYGYTF.

This clonotype was seen ten or more times. The chain has TRBV4-2 and TRBJ1-1; the D gene is possibly TRBD1 (5 bases). The germline V gene encodes CDR1 LGHNA and CDR2 YNFKEQ. The CDR3 extends over 15 amino acids. The V end lost 2 bases, the J end lost 6 bases, and 16 bases lay between the germline ends. Here the CDR3 reads CASSQPGPRTAEAFF. The DNA of the CDR3 is TGTGCCAGCAGCCAACCGGGACCCCGTACGGCTGAAGCTTTCTTT.

Many counts were recorded for this clonotype. This chain joins TRBV6-5 and TRBJ1-2; the D is unclear. Germline assignment: CDR1 MNHEY and CDR2 SVGAGI. This CDR3 contains 13 residues. Trimming shortened V by 4 bases and J by 7 bases, and 13 bases separated the two germline ends. CDR3 DNA sequence: TGTGCCAGCAGTTTTGGGCCGATTGTTGGCTACACCTTC. Protein sequence: CASSFGPIVGYTF.